The next 21 T cell receptor beta chains were all read from a single sample in a study of T cells in Graves' hyperthyroidism and ophthalmopathy. Amplified TCR beta CDR3 regions came from RNA transcripts. HTBI primers drove first-round RT-PCR of the TCR CDR3. TCRdb redid the calling of the multiplex PCR reads with MiXCR, one entry per CDR3 protein. There are around 720,000 distinct CDR3 sequences in the sample; 35% occur only once, and around 30% lies in the top ten. Sample: blood. These receptors were obtained from a woman aged 40 to 50 with Graves' hyperthyroidism.

In nucleotides, the CDR3 is TGTGCCAGCAGCACCGGACAGGTTCCTAACAGGGAGCTGTTTTTT. Amino acid sequence: CASSTGQVPNRELFF. This sequence joins TRBV7-2 and TRBJ2-2, with 7 bases matching TRBD1. Per germline, CDR1 SGHTA and CDR2 FQGNSA. After removal of 5 bases from V and 9 bases from J, the junction contained 12 bases not matched to a gene. The length of the CDR3 is 15 residues.

This clonotype was observed a single time. V is TRBV2 and J is TRBJ2-7, with 13 bases aligning to TRBD2. This CDR3 is built from 15 residues. J was trimmed by 7 bases and V by 3 bases; bases with no gene match: 6. Germline CDR1 SNHLY, CDR2 FYNNEI. In DNA form, the CDR3 reads TGTGCCAGCAGTGAGACTAGCGGGGGGAAAAATGAGCAGTACTTC. The encoded protein is CASSETSGGKNEQYF.

The chain joins TRBV5-4 to TRBJ2-2; D not certain. CDR3 length equals 17 residues. Germline values: CDR1 SGHNT, CDR2 YYREEE (reference sequence). Trimming pared 4 bases from V and 1 base from J, leaving 17 bases between. The CDR3 DNA is TGTGCCAGCAGCCCGGGCCCCTCCCCAGGGAACACCGGGGAGCTGTTTTTT. Amino acids: CASSPGPSPGNTGELFF.

The chain joins TRBV6-2 or TRBV6-3 to TRBJ1-1, with D unclear. Trimming shortened V by 2 bases and J by 1 base, and 8 bases separated the two germline ends. The germline V gene has CDR1 MNHEY and CDR2 SVGEGT. The CDR3 runs 14 residues. In DNA form, the CDR3 reads TGTGCCAGCAGTTACCACAATGAGAACACTGAAGCTTTCTTT. It yields the protein CASSYHNENTEAFF.

This chain links TRBV5-1 with TRBJ2-5, with D unclear. From germline, CDR1 is SGHRS and CDR2 YFSETQ. V lost 2 bases and J 4 bases, leaving 15 bases between the germline ends. This CDR3 comprises 15 residues. The CDR3 nucleotides are TGCGCCAGCAGCTTAATCCAGGCGACTCCAGAGACCCAGTACTTC. Residues: CASSLIQATPETQYF.

The chain uses TRBV7-9 and TRBJ2-7; D gene ambiguous. The assigned J gene may be wrong: the sequence end matches TRBJ2-1 better. Germline CDR1 and CDR2: SEHNR and FQNEAQ (reference sequence). The CDR3 length is 14 residues. Here the CDR3 reads CASLGILTYNEQFF. Written as DNA, the CDR3 is TGTGCCAGCTTAGGGATCTTGACTTACAATGAGCAGTTCTTC.

The V gene is TRBV7-3, the J gene TRBJ2-7; D unresolved. Trimming took off 5 bases at V and 4 bases at J, with 15 bases between the two ends. The CDR3 consists of 14 residues. Germline V gene data show CDR1 as SGHTA and CDR2 as FQGTGA. CDR3 amino acids: CASSQELSVYEQYF. CDR3 DNA: TGTGCCAGCAGCCAAGAACTCTCAGTTTACGAGCAGTACTTC. Combining the CDR3 with reference TRBV7-3 and TRBJ2-7 gives the whole variable domain GAGVSQTPSNKVTEKGKYVELRCDPISGHTALYWYRQSLGQGPEFLIYFQGTGAADDSGLPNDRFFAVRPEGSVSTLKIQRTERGDSAVYLCASSQELSVYEQYFGPGTRLTVT.

For this clonotype: A much larger clone differs from this one at a single base, so this may be a read error. The missing conserved phenylalanine or tryptophan at the end of this CDR3 makes a read error likely. The rearrangement links TRBV19 to TRBJ1-1; D not resolved. V lost 7 bases and J 8 bases, leaving 11 bases between the germline ends. From germline, CDR1 is LNHDA and CDR2 SQIVND (reference sequence). This CDR3 has 11 amino acids. CDR3 amino acids: CASKVMDEAFS. CDR3 in DNA: TGTGCCAGTAAGGTCATGGACGAAGCTTTCTCT.

This clonotype has a count of ten or more. CDR3 region: CSASAGGTSNSPLHF. CDR3 DNA: TGCAGTGCTAGTGCCGGGGGCACTTCGAATTCACCCCTCCACTTT. The chain couples TRBV20-1 to TRBJ1-6; a weak D match, TRBD1 (6 bases). Germline values: CDR1 DFQATT, CDR2 SNEGSKA (reference sequence). The CDR3 has 15 residues. The V and J ends lost 3 bases and 7 bases respectively, with 16 bases between them.

The chain employs TRBV11-1 and TRBJ2-7, with TRBD1 identical over 7 bases. The CDR3 extends over 16 amino acids. From germline, CDR1 is SGHAT and CDR2 FQDESV (reference sequence). Unmatched junction bases numbered 15, after V lost 1 base and J lost 9 bases. The chain's CDR3 is CASSLGKGTDSTRQYF. Here the CDR3 DNA reads TGTGCCAGCAGCTTAGGAAAAGGGACAGACTCTACGAGGCAGTACTTC.

The chain employs TRBV5-6 and TRBJ1-2; no clear D gene. Trimming removed 4 bases from V and 4 bases from J, with 8 bases in between. The CDR3 runs to 12 residues. Germline-derived CDR1 and CDR2 are SGHDT and YYEEEE. The chain's CDR3 is CASSGNFYGYTF. As DNA, the CDR3 is TGTGCCAGCAGCGGCAATTTCTATGGCTACACCTTC.

This clonotype showed up just a few times. The chain is built from TRBV6-5 and TRBJ1-5; the match to TRBD1 covers 10 bases. This CDR3 is 19 amino acids long. V lost 5 bases and J lost 6; bases outside the gene matches: 19. CDR1 and CDR2 from the germline V gene are MNHEY and SVGAGI. CDR3 protein: CASSDYSSGTGERSQPQHF. DNA of the CDR3: TGTGCCAGCAGTGATTATTCTTCGGGGACAGGGGAAAGGAGTCAGCCCCAGCATTTT.

This clonotype has ten or more counts. The chain combines TRBV7-2 with TRBJ1-6; D is possibly TRBD1 (5 bases). The CDR3 spans 13 residues. V was cut by 7 bases and J by 5 bases, with 9 bases left in between. Germline values: CDR1 SGHTA, CDR2 FQGNSA. The CDR3 DNA reads TGTGCCAGCACGGCAGGGCATAATTCACCCCTCCACTTT. Its translation is CASTAGHNSPLHF. The variable domain in full, with the rest retrieved from reference TRBV7-2 and TRBJ1-6, is GAGVSQSPSNKVTEKGKDVELRCDPISGHTALYWYRQSLGQGLEFLIYFQGNSAPDKSGLPSDRFSAERTGGSVSTLTIQRTQQEDSAVYLCASTAGHNSPLHFGNGTRLTVT.

This clonotype was detected a few times. The chain couples TRBV28 to TRBJ2-7; weak D call: TRBD1 (6 bases). This CDR3 comprises 15 residues. Germline V lookup: CDR1 MDHEN, CDR2 SYDVKM. Trimming cost V 8 bases and J 3 bases, with 20 bases left between them. The CDR3 sequence is CASVSRQGRYYEQYF. The CDR3 DNA is TGTGCCAGCGTTTCCCGCCAGGGGCGATACTACGAGCAGTACTTC.

This clonotype has a count of ten or more. Relative to the germline gene, one junction end is altered; a read error may explain this. The CDR3 here is CASTGLAGDGDF. The CDR3 DNA sequence: TGTGCCAGCACGGGACTAGCGGGGGACGGGGACTTC. The chain has TRBV10-3 and TRBJ2-7, with 14 positions matching TRBD2. Germline V gene lookup returns CDR1 ENHRY and CDR2 SYGVKD. CDR3 size: 12 residues.

The rearrangement uses TRBV5-6 and TRBJ1-1; a possible D gene is TRBD1 (6 bases). Germline CDR1 SGHDT, CDR2 YYEEEE. This CDR3 comprises 16 residues. Trimming left V 4 bases short and J 5 bases short, with 21 bases between. Here the CDR3 reads CASSRAGTTGRTEAFF. The DNA for the CDR3 is TGTGCCAGCAGCAGAGCCGGGACAACTGGGAGGACTGAAGCTTTCTTT.

The sample holds many counts of this clonotype. The DNA of the CDR3 is TGCGCCAGCAGCCAAGAGGATTACAATAATTCACCCCTCCACTTT. This translates into CASSQEDYNNSPLHF. The rearrangement uses TRBV4-3 and TRBJ1-6; D remains unclear. This CDR3 spans 15 amino acids. Trimming removed 0 bases from V and 5 bases from J, with 8 bases in between. The V gene's germline CDR1 is LGHNA and CDR2 YSLEER.

The chain carries TRBV6-1 and TRBJ1-5; D is ambiguous. Germline assignment: CDR1 MNHNS and CDR2 SASEGT. With 2 bases removed from V and 3 bases from J, the gap between germline ends came to 11 bases. This CDR3 comprises 15 residues. For the CDR3, the DNA is TGTGCCAGCAGTGAAACTTGGCACATCAATCAGCCCCAGCATTTT. Translating gives CASSETWHINQPQHF.

This clonotype was counted a single time. This may come from a read error, since a much larger clone is one base off. The chain couples TRBV7-2 to TRBJ1-2, with TRBD1 identical over 9 bases. Per germline, CDR1 SGHTA and CDR2 FQGNSA. This CDR3 spans 13 amino acids. CDR3 in amino acids: CASTEQGAGGYAF. DNA for the CDR3: TGTGCCAGCACCGAACAGGGGGCGGGTGGCTACGCCTTC.

With respect to this clonotype: This may stem from a read error, because a much larger clone lies one nucleotide away. The chain joins TRBV2 to TRBJ1-4; D not certain. Per the germline V gene, CDR1 is SNHLY and CDR2 is FYNNEI. The CDR3 has 13 residues. CDR3 nucleotide sequence: TGTGCCGGCAGCCACGGCACTAATGAAAAACTGTTTTTT. Translation gives CAGSHGTNEKLFF.

The V call is TRBV6-5, the J call TRBJ2-2; D is possibly TRBD2 (6 bases). Trimming took 3 bases from V and 10 from J, leaving 21 bases between them. This CDR3 region has 16 residues. The germline gives CDR1 MNHEY, CDR2 SVGAGI. CDR3 sequence reads: CASSYGGYQKVEELFF. Written as DNA, the CDR3 is TGTGCCAGCAGTTATGGGGGGTACCAAAAGGTTGAGGAGCTGTTTTTT.